This T cell receptor (beta chain) was documented in a study of OX40 agonist ivuxolimab in advanced cancers. As for the study in general: Three patients got partial responses; one had hepatocellular carcinoma and two had cutaneous melanoma. Study observations and caveats: Doses of 0.1 to 3.0 mg/kg were accompanied by clonal expansion of CD4+ and CD8+ blood T cells by week 6.

Worth noting for this clone: Its antigen is unidentified.

TCRdb keeps only in-frame clones here, not all; method: immunoSEQ multiplex PCR. The profile shows about 110,000 clones, approximately 89% of them singletons. The source material was CD4+ or CD8+ T cells sorted from blood, sampled in a trial of the OX40 agonist ivuxolimab. The TCR was taken from an adult with an advanced solid tumor such as melanoma, head and neck, liver or kidney cancer.

The CDR3 loop reads CASSGTSYQETQYF. The CDR3, as DNA: TGTGCCAGCAGTGGGACTAGCTACCAAGAGACCCAGTACTTC. V is TRBV11-3 and J is TRBJ2-5; TRBD2 aligns across 9 bases. The CDR3 totals 14 residues. The V segment lost 6 bases and the J segment 0 bases; nucleotides outside the gene matches: 2. Germline values: CDR1 SGHNT, CDR2 YENEEA.